The 17 T cell receptor beta chains listed next were all sequenced from one sample in a study of CD8 T cells in Susac syndrome. A quantity of 0.5 to 1 ug RNA underwent reverse transcription using random hexamers. TCRdb re-called the immunoSEQ multiplex PCR reads with MiXCR, one entry per CDR3 protein. The table shows 70,000 to 100,000 distinct CDR3 sequences, with over 85% occurring only once. Input material: CD8+ T cells from PBMCs. These receptors were obtained from a human donor in good health.

The rearrangement joins TRBV19 to TRBJ1-5, with D possibly TRBD1 on 5 matching bases. Germline V gene lookup returns CDR1 LNHDA and CDR2 SQIVND (reference sequence). There are 16 residues in the CDR3. Trimming cost V 6 bases and J 11 bases, with 26 bases left between them. The CDR3 coding sequence is TGTGCCAGTAGCTTAGACTTCGGAGGGGTGACGCGGGCCCAGCATTTT. Translation gives CASSLDFGGVTRAQHF.

The chain has TRBV5-4 and TRBJ2-7; D is possibly TRBD1 or TRBD2 (5 bases each). CDR1 and CDR2 from the germline V gene are SGHNT and YYREEE (reference sequence). The CDR3 sequence is 15 residues long. With 0 bases removed from V and 6 bases from J, the gap between germline ends came to 16 bases. The CDR3 DNA reads TGTGCCAGCAGCTTGGAGGGACGGATGCCCGGCGAGCAGTACTTC. Its translation is CASSLEGRMPGEQYF.

The rearrangement joins TRBV12-3 or TRBV12-4 to TRBJ2-3; D unclear. CDR3 size: 14 residues. V was shortened by 5 bases and J by 0 bases, with 9 bases between the two germline ends. The CDR3 nucleotides read TGTGCCAGCAGTCAAACCCAAAGCACAGATACGCAGTATTTT. Translation: CASSQTQSTDTQYF.

V and J are TRBV6-4 and TRBJ2-7; weak D call: TRBD1 (6 bases). Trimming cost V 6 bases and J 1 base, with 13 bases left between them. Germline V gene lookup returns CDR1 MRHNA and CDR2 SNTAGT. The CDR3 is 14 residues long. This chain's CDR3 is CASSLFQGSYEQYF. In DNA form, the CDR3 reads TGTGCCAGCAGCCTCTTTCAGGGGTCCTACGAGCAGTACTTC.

The rearrangement joins TRBV6-6 to TRBJ2-7; 8 bases are a match to TRBD1. CDR1 and CDR2 from the germline V gene are MNHNY and SVGAGI (reference sequence). V trimming: 5 bases; J trimming: 4 bases; junction bases outside the gene matches: 7. The CDR3 covers 14 residues. In DNA, the CDR3 is TGTGCCAGCAGTAACCACAGGGGGATTTACGAGCAGTACTTC. Its protein product is CASSNHRGIYEQYF.

The chain employs TRBV27 and TRBJ2-7, with D perhaps TRBD1 (5 bases). CDR1 and CDR2 from the germline V gene are MNHEY and SMNVEV (reference sequence). The CDR3 contains 15 residues. Between the trimmed V and J ends, which lost 2 bases and 3 bases, there was a span of 14 bases. The CDR3 here is CASSLNSAGYYEQYF. As DNA, the CDR3 is TGTGCCAGCAGTTTAAACTCTGCAGGGTACTACGAGCAGTACTTC.

The rearrangement uses TRBV11-2 and TRBJ2-7; 8 bases match TRBD2. The CDR3 consists of 15 residues. Germline lookup yields CDR1 SGHAT and CDR2 FQNNGV. V trimming: 3 bases; J trimming: 1 base; junction bases outside the gene matches: 5. CDR3 coding DNA: TGTGCCAGCAGCTTCGGGGGGGGTGCGTCCTACGAGCAGTACTTC. Translation: CASSFGGGASYEQYF.

This clonotype was seen only a few times. The CDR3 sequence: CASSASSYEQYF. In DNA form, the CDR3 reads TGTGCCAGCAGCGCGAGCTCCTACGAGCAGTACTTC. The chain is built from TRBV9 and TRBJ2-7; D remains ambiguous. Germline CDR1 is SGDLS and CDR2 is YYNGEE. V was pared by 3 bases and J by 0 bases, with 4 bases between. CDR3 length: 12 residues. The full variable domain, its missing parts supplied by reference TRBV9 and TRBJ2-7, is DSGVTQTPKHLITATGQRVTLRCSPRSGDLSVYWYQQSLDQGLQFLIQYYNGEERAKGNILERFSAQQFPDLHSELNLSSLELGDSALYFCASSASSYEQYFGPGTRLTVT.

The V and J genes are TRBV11-2 and TRBJ1-4; 7 bases fit TRBD1. Per the germline V gene, CDR1 is SGHAT and CDR2 is FQNNGV. The ends lost 0 bases at V and 2 bases at J; junction bases unmatched: 6. The CDR3 is 17 amino acids. The CDR3 spells CASSLETAQGTNEKLFF. CDR3 bases: TGTGCCAGCAGCTTAGAAACCGCACAGGGGACTAATGAAAAACTGTTTTTT. Supplemented by reference TRBV11-2 and TRBJ1-4, the full variable domain reads EAGVAQSPRYKIIEKRQSVAFWCNPISGHATLYWYQQILGQGPKLLIQFQNNGVVDDSQLPKDRFSAERLKGVDSTLKIQPAKLEDSAVYLCASSLETAQGTNEKLFFGSGTQLSVL.

The chain recombines TRBV7-9 with TRBJ1-2; unclear D gene. This CDR3 contains 12 residues. V was cut by 5 bases and J by 8 bases, with 12 bases left in between. Germline values: CDR1 SEHNR, CDR2 FQNEAQ (reference sequence). The CDR3 sequence is CASSPPGHGYTF. DNA of the CDR3: TGTGCCAGCAGCCCACCGGGTCACGGCTACACCTTC.

The table lists this clonotype with a count of one. The V and J genes are TRBV12-3 or TRBV12-4 and TRBJ2-1; 11 bases are shared with TRBD2. This CDR3 has 14 amino acids. J gave up 7 bases and V 6 bases, and 5 bases lay outside the gene matches. The CDR3 DNA follows: TGTGCCAGCAGCGATAGCGGGGGGGCGAATGAGCAGTTCTTC. Translating it yields CASSDSGGANEQFF.

This chain uses TRBV15 with TRBJ1-1; D uncertain. Trimming shortened V by 1 base and J by 3 bases, and 3 bases separated the two germline ends. Germline CDR1 and CDR2: LNHNV and YYDKDF (reference sequence). The CDR3 spans 12 residues. CDR3 residues: CATSRVYTEAFF. In DNA, the CDR3 is TGTGCCACCAGCAGAGTTTACACTGAAGCTTTCTTT.

This clonotype was seen once. The J gene is TRBJ1-1, the V gene TRBV19; D is uncertain. The CDR3 is 13 residues long. The germline V and J ends were trimmed by 2 bases and 7 bases, with 11 bases remaining between them. CDR1 and CDR2 from the germline V gene are LNHDA and SQIVND (reference sequence). The CDR3 protein is CASSILAGLEAFF. The DNA of the CDR3 is TGTGCCAGTAGTATACTCGCCGGTCTTGAAGCTTTCTTT.

This clonotype was seen only once. This rearrangement joins TRBV9 to TRBJ2-3, with TRBD2 matching 8 bases. Germline CDR1 reads SGDLS; CDR2 reads YYNGEE. Trimming at V came to 4 bases and at J to 0 bases, leaving 7 bases not matched to a gene. The CDR3 extends over 16 amino acids. The CDR3 sequence is CASSRGGSPSTDTQYF. The CDR3, as DNA: TGTGCCAGCAGCCGGGGGGGCAGTCCTAGCACAGATACGCAGTATTTT.

This chain uses TRBV7-9 with TRBJ1-1; the D is unclear. Per germline, CDR1 SEHNR and CDR2 FQNEAQ (reference sequence). CDR3 length: 12 amino acids. V was cut by 0 bases and J by 6 bases, with 5 bases left in between. The CDR3 coding sequence is TGTGCCAGCAGCTTAGCTGCCGCTGAAGCTTTCTTT. Encoded protein: CASSLAAAEAFF.

This sequence joins TRBV10-3 and TRBJ2-3; perhaps D is TRBD1 or TRBD2 (5 bases each). With 4 bases removed from V and 4 bases from J, the gap between germline ends came to 18 bases. Germline CDR1 ENHRY, CDR2 SYGVKD. The CDR3 spans 16 residues. DNA of the CDR3: TGTGCCATCAGTGGTCCCCGTCCGGGACGGGCAGATACGCAGTATTTT. Protein: CAISGPRPGRADTQYF.

The rearrangement links TRBV6-2 or TRBV6-3 to TRBJ2-1; 12 bases are shared with TRBD2. V dropped 2 bases and J dropped 6; count of bases not matched to a gene: 2. The CDR3 is 15 residues long. Germline V CDR1 and CDR2: MNHEY, SVGEGT. CDR3 residues: CASSYTSGGTNEQFF. The CDR3 DNA reads TGTGCCAGCAGTTACACTAGCGGGGGGACCAATGAGCAGTTCTTC.